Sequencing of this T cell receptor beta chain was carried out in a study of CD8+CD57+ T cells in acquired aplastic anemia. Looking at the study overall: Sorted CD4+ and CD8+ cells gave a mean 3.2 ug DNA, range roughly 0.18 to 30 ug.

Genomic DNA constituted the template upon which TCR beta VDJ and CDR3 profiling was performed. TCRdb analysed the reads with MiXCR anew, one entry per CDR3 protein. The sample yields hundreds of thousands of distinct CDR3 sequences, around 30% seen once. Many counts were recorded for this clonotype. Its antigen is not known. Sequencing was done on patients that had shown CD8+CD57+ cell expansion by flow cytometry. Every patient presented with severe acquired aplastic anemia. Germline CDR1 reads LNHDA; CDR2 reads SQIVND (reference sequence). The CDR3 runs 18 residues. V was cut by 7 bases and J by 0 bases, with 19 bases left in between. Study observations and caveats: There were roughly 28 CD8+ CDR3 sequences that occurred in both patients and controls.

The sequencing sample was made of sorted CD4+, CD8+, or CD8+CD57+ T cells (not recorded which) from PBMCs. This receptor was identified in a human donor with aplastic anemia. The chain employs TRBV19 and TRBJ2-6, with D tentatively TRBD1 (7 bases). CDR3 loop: CASILQGTSFSGANVLTF. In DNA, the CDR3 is TGTGCCAGTATCCTACAGGGGACTTCCTTCTCTGGGGCCAACGTCCTGACTTTC.